This T cell receptor beta chain stems from a study of beta chain features in type 1 diabetes. Whole-study context: Patients and healthy donors were similar in age, gender and cell yields. Overall study results and limits: People with Type 1 diabetes carried modestly yet significantly shorter TCRB CDR3s in all four CD4+ subsets. Still unanswered here is whether HLA type influences TCRB rearrangement.

This CDR3 region has 20 residues. Germline V gene sequence: CDR1 PRHDT, CDR2 FYEKMQ (reference sequence). V lost 0 bases and J lost 0, with 18 bases in between. Concerning this clone itself: Antigen specificity is unknown.

Every isolated RNA sample was fully reverse transcribed, so sequencing captured expressed TCRB transcripts. The data were produced by immunoSEQ multiplex PCR, yet TCRdb's version contains in-frame clones alone and is incomplete. The sample lists about 45,000 clones, around 70% seen once, with roughly 2.2% in the top ten. Sequenced: Tregs from blood. The chain couples TRBV13 to TRBJ1-6, with D tentatively TRBD1 (5 bases). The clonotype comes from a woman aged 18 to 35 with type 1 diabetes. The CDR3 DNA is TGTGCCAGCAGCTTAGGGGGGCCCAGCCCCTGGAGCTCCTATAATTCACCCCTCCACTTT. It specifies CASSLGGPSPWSSYNSPLHF.